A selection of T cell receptor beta chains follows, all from one sample in a study of cytomegalovirus exposure and HLA in healthy donors. Measured with immunoSEQ multiplex PCR; TCRdb has only the in-frame clones, and not every one. The sample consists of under 150,000 clones, 81% of them appearing once. The sample was PBMCs. Receptor source: a woman under 40 in good health and CMV-seronegative. Both conserved end residues are trimmed from each CDR3.

>TRBJ2-5|TRBV1
TSSRTPGETQY
>TRBJ2-3|TRBV28
ASSSPWVVAGLAEGSTDTQY
>TRBJ1-5|TRBV30
AWSPGVNQPQH
>TRBJ1-4|TRBV28
ASGRGNEKLF
>TRBJ2-2|TRBV2
ASSRELAGELF
>TRBJ2-7|TRBV4-2
ASSRTGEGEREQY
>TRBJ1-2|TRBV16
ASSLKTGTYGYT
>TRBJ2-1|TRBV9
ASSAPRGTSGFYNEQF
>TRBJ2-7|TRBV7-2
ASSLWAGRDAYEQY
>TRBJ1-5|TRBV27
ATATENQPQH
>TRBJ1-2|TRBV28
ASFKQGFGYT
>TRBJ2-7|TRBV5-1
ASSLELSTYEQY
>TRBJ2-7|TRBV5-1
ASSLRFGGAYEQY
>TRBJ2-1|TRBV4-3
ASSQDSGKHNEQF
>TRBJ2-7|TRBV7-9
ASSFGWRNSYEQY
>TRBJ2-2|TRBV18
ASSAPLAGGPTGELF
>TRBJ1-2|TRBV2
AITGTVENYGYT
>TRBJ2-2|TRBV29-1
SAVTSGTVNGGELF
>TRBJ2-7|TRBV7-9
ASSLSAGGPYEQY
>TRBJ1-5|TRBV6-5
ASSPRGRAQPQH
>TRBJ2-3|TRBV2
ASMAGLATDTQY
>TRBJ2-5|TRBV6-1
ASTAGTRETQY
>TRBJ2-5|TRBV27
ASSSRQGPSRETQY
>TRBJ2-3|TRBV6-6
ASSYLRKSTDTQY
>TRBJ1-4|TRBV28
ASRESGSTNEKLF